Listed here are 32 T cell receptor beta chains from one sample, sequenced in a study of cytomegalovirus exposure and HLA in healthy donors. The PCR contained 60 Vbeta and 13 Jbeta primers. Sequencing was performed with immunoSEQ multiplex PCR; in TCRdb, only in-frame clones are kept and a portion is missing. The table records 150,000 to 200,000 clones, roughly 80% of them present only once. Sample: PBMCs. The receptors originated from a woman between 18 and 29 years old in good health and CMV-seropositive.

This clone was seen a handful of times. The chain recombines TRBV30 with TRBJ1-5; 9 bases agree with TRBD1. Germline V gene lookup returns CDR1 GTSNPN and CDR2 SVGIG (reference sequence). CDR3 size: 13 residues. With 5 bases clipped from V and 4 bases from J, the junction kept 3 bases outside the gene matches. CDR3: CAWHRGLNQPQHF. CDR3 sequence (DNA): TGTGCCTGGCACAGGGGGCTGAATCAGCCCCAGCATTTT.

A word on this clone: Other DNA sequences within the sample encode an identical CDR3. The chain employs TRBV18 and TRBJ2-2, with D tentatively TRBD1 (6 bases). Germline CDR1 KGHSH, CDR2 LQKENI. This CDR3 has 14 amino acids. V lost 2 bases and J 3 bases, leaving 7 bases between the germline ends. Here the CDR3 reads CASSPGGDTGELFF. CDR3 in DNA: TGTGCCAGCTCACCAGGGGGCGACACCGGGGAGCTGTTTTTT. The full variable domain, its missing parts supplied by reference TRBV18 and TRBJ2-2, is NAGVMQNPRHLVRRRGQEARLRCSPMKGHSHVYWYRQLPEEGLKFMVYLQKENIIDESGMPKERFSAEFPKEGPSILRIQQVVRGDSAAYFCASSPGGDTGELFFGEGSRLTVL.

The J gene is TRBJ1-1, the V gene TRBV5-6; 7 positions agree with TRBD1. The ends lost 3 bases at V and 0 bases at J; junction bases unmatched: 2. The germline CDR1 and CDR2 sequences are SGHDT and YYEEEE. The CDR3 runs to 14 residues. CDR3 DNA: TGTGCCAGCAGCTGGGACAGACTGAACACTGAAGCTTTCTTT. Amino acid sequence: CASSWDRLNTEAFF.

The rearrangement links TRBV30 to TRBJ2-7, with D possibly matching TRBD1 (6 bases). The CDR3 has 12 amino acids. Trimming removed 6 bases from V and 3 bases from J, with 12 bases in between. Germline CDR1 reads GTSNPN; CDR2 reads SVGIG (reference sequence). Written as DNA, the CDR3 is TGTGCCTGCTCAGGACAGTTCTACGAGCAGTACTTC. Amino acids: CACSGQFYEQYF.

The genes are TRBV6-5 and TRBJ1-2; TRBD1 agrees at 9 bases. Germline V lookup: CDR1 MNHEY, CDR2 SVGAGI. CDR3 length: 13 amino acids. V gave up 6 bases and J gave up 8 bases; unmatched junction bases: 7. The CDR3 loop is CASRRGQGNGYTF. The CDR3 bases are TGTGCCAGCAGACGGGGACAGGGTAACGGCTACACCTTC.

This clone was observed a few times. The chain is built from TRBV27 and TRBJ2-5; 10 positions agree with TRBD1. J was trimmed by 5 bases and V by 6 bases; bases with no gene match: 3. The CDR3 loop spans 13 amino acids. Germline CDR1 MNHEY, CDR2 SMNVEV (reference sequence). As DNA, the CDR3 is TGTGCCAGCAGCCGGGACAGGGGCGAGACCCAGTACTTC. Translated, it gives CASSRDRGETQYF.

The rearrangement joins TRBV7-2 to TRBJ2-5; 7 bases match TRBD1. The CDR3 consists of 14 residues. CDR1 and CDR2 from the germline V gene are SGHTA and FQGNSA. The V segment lost 5 bases and the J segment 3 bases; nucleotides outside the gene matches: 6. CDR3 loop: CASSPRQGEETQYF. CDR3 DNA sequence: TGTGCCAGCAGCCCGAGACAGGGAGAAGAGACCCAGTACTTC.

Comment on this clone: A junction end diverges from the germline sequence, so it may reflect a read error. Other DNA sequences within the sample encode an identical CDR3. Written as DNA, the CDR3 is TGTGCCAGCAGTTTGGGAGGGGGCTACACCGGGGAGCTGTTTTTT. Translation gives CASSLGGGYTGELFF. This chain connects TRBV5-4 to TRBJ2-2; D may be TRBD1 or TRBD2 (7 bases each). The CDR3 has 15 residues. The germline V gene has CDR1 SGHNT and CDR2 YYREEE (reference sequence).

The V gene is TRBV2, the J gene TRBJ2-5, with 8 nucleotides matching TRBD1. CDR1 SNHLY and CDR2 FYNNEI come from the germline V gene. CDR3 size: 14 residues. The ends lost 6 bases at V and 4 bases at J; junction bases unmatched: 7. CDR3 protein: CASRTVTGAETQYF. CDR3 bases: TGTGCCAGCAGGACCGTGACAGGGGCAGAGACCCAGTACTTC.

This clone was observed a handful of times. The chain is built from TRBV7-3 and TRBJ2-1; 8 bases agree with TRBD2. Germline CDR1 is SGHTA and CDR2 is FQGTGA. The CDR3 contains 14 residues. The V gene end was trimmed by 3 bases and the J gene end by 10 bases; junction bases not matched to a gene: 8. CDR3: CASSFQPPGGEQFF. CDR3 DNA: TGTGCCAGCAGCTTCCAACCCCCGGGGGGGGAGCAGTTCTTC. Full variable domain (rest looked up from reference TRBV7-3 and TRBJ2-1): GAGVSQTPSNKVTEKGKYVELRCDPISGHTALYWYRQSLGQGPEFLIYFQGTGAADDSGLPNDRFFAVRPEGSVSTLKIQRTERGDSAVYLCASSFQPPGGEQFFGPGTRLTVL.

V and J are TRBV6-1 and TRBJ1-5, with a tentative D call TRBD1 (5 bases). Looked up from germline, CDR1 is MNHNS and CDR2 is SASEGT. The V end lost 2 bases, the J end lost 3 bases, and 20 bases lay between the germline ends. The CDR3 is made up of 18 amino acids. The CDR3 nucleotides read TGTGCCAGCAGTGAACTGGTTATCTTGGGGCAGAACAATCAGCCCCAGCATTTT. It specifies CASSELVILGQNNQPQHF.

The gene calls are TRBV4-1 and TRBJ2-1; possibly TRBD1 for D (6 bases). The CDR3 runs to 13 residues. The ends were cut back, 4 bases at V and 12 bases at J, with 16 bases in the middle. Per the germline V gene, CDR1 is MGHRA and CDR2 is YSYEKL. The CDR3: CASSRPWGQRQFF. In nucleotides, the CDR3 is TGCGCCAGCAGCCGACCATGGGGGCAAAGGCAGTTCTTC.

The rearrangement uses TRBV27 and TRBJ1-4; D is possibly TRBD1 (6 bases). The length of the CDR3 is 15 residues. V lost 2 bases, J lost 4 bases, and 11 bases lay in between. The V gene's germline CDR1 is MNHEY and CDR2 SMNVEV (reference sequence). In DNA, the CDR3 is TGTGCCAGCAGTTTAAGGGACACGATTAATGAAAAACTGTTTTTT. It translates to CASSLRDTINEKLFF.

The V and J genes are TRBV7-2 and TRBJ2-2; 7 bases line up with TRBD1. Trimming removed 1 base from V and 5 bases from J; junction bases left unmatched: 10. This CDR3 spans 17 amino acids. Germline CDR1 and CDR2: SGHTA and FQGNSA. The CDR3 DNA reads as TGTGCCAGCAGCTTAGGACTCGGGACAGTAAGGACCGGGGAGCTGTTTTTT. Translated, it gives CASSLGLGTVRTGELFF.

Note on this clone: It is likely a read error, because the conserved phenylalanine at the end of the CDR3 is missing. The chain is built from TRBV6-5 and TRBJ1-2, with 7 bases lining up with TRBD1. The CDR3 is made up of 13 amino acids. The germline CDR1 and CDR2 sequences are MNHEY and SVGAGI. V was pared by 4 bases and J by 4 bases, with 3 bases of the junction left unmatched. The CDR3 coding sequence is TGTGCCAGCAGTTCCGGGACAGTCTATGGCTACACCCTC. Translated, it gives CASSSGTVYGYTL.

This clone came up once. In DNA form, the CDR3 reads TGTGCCAGCAGCGACAGTTCGAATCAGCCCCAGCATTTT. Protein product: CASSDSSNQPQHF. The V and J genes are TRBV27 and TRBJ1-5; D might be TRBD1 (5 bases). This CDR3 contains 13 residues. V lost 6 bases and J lost 4, with 10 bases in between. Germline lookup yields CDR1 MNHEY and CDR2 SMNVEV (reference sequence).

This chain connects TRBV18 to TRBJ1-4; 8 bases line up with TRBD1. Germline loops: CDR1 KGHSH, CDR2 LQKENI. The CDR3 has 17 residues. V shed 6 bases, J shed 1 base, and the junction held 10 bases outside the gene matches. CDR3 bases: TGTGCCAGCTCTCACAGTGACAGGGGCGAAACTAATGAAAAACTGTTTTTT. Protein sequence: CASSHSDRGETNEKLFF.

The chain employs TRBV9 and TRBJ1-2; the D is unclear. Germline assignment: CDR1 SGDLS and CDR2 YYNGEE. Trimming removed 1 base at V and 0 bases at J, with 10 bases between. The CDR3 loop spans 15 amino acids. In nucleotides, the CDR3 is TGTGCCAGCAGCGTAAGTCAGATAACTAACTATGGCTACACCTTC. It specifies CASSVSQITNYGYTF.

The rearrangement joins TRBV21-1 to TRBJ2-3; TRBD2 was called by the table and not checked on the DNA. TRBV21-1 is tagged as a pseudogene. The CDR3 totals 15 residues. CDR3 in DNA: TGTGCCAGCAGCAAGCGGGGGGGGTTCACAGATACGCAGTATTTT. This sequence encodes CASSKRGGFTDTQYF.

V gene TRBV15 combines with J gene TRBJ1-2, with 9 bases matching TRBD1. The CDR3 loop spans 14 amino acids. Germline-derived CDR1 and CDR2 are LNHNV and YYDKDF (reference sequence). J lost 4 bases, V lost 3 bases, and 3 bases had no gene match. CDR3 residues: CATSRDRGRYGYTF. The CDR3 DNA is TGTGCCACCAGCAGGGACAGGGGACGCTATGGCTACACCTTC. Full variable domain (missing parts from reference TRBV15 and TRBJ1-2): DAMVIQNPRYQVTQFGKPVTLSCSQTLNHNVMYWYQQKSSQAPKLLFHYYDKDFNNEADTPDNFQSRRPNTSFCFLDIRSPGLGDTAMYLCATSRDRGRYGYTFGSGTRLTVV.

This clone was observed a few times. The chain links TRBV19 to TRBJ2-5; TRBD2 matches 7 bases. Germline V CDR1 and CDR2: LNHDA, SQIVND (reference sequence). V shed 1 base, J shed 5 bases, and the junction held 1 base outside the gene matches. This CDR3 region has 13 residues. CDR3 in DNA: TGTGCCAGTAGTATAGTGGGGGGGGAGACCCAGTACTTC. Amino acids: CASSIVGGETQYF.

This clone was detected once. V usage is TRBV11-3 and J usage is TRBJ2-7; no firm D call. V dropped 1 base and J dropped 5 bases, with 9 bases sitting between them. From germline, CDR1 is SGHNT and CDR2 YENEEA. There are 13 residues in the CDR3. CDR3 region: CASSLARYHEQYF. In nucleotides, the CDR3 is TGTGCCAGCAGCTTAGCCAGGTATCACGAGCAGTACTTC.

The chain recombines TRBV5-6 with TRBJ1-6, with TRBD1 matching 8 bases. V was clipped by 4 bases and J by 7 bases; unmatched bases: 13. Germline V gives CDR1 SGHDT, CDR2 YYEEEE. The CDR3 is 17 amino acids. CDR3 loop: CASSLSTGTGRNSPLHF. CDR3 coding DNA: TGTGCCAGCAGCCTTAGCACAGGGACAGGTCGAAATTCACCCCTCCACTTT. The entire variable domain, with the rest obtained from reference TRBV5-6 and TRBJ1-6, is as follows: DAGVTQSPTHLIKTRGQQVTLRCSPKSGHDTVSWYQQALGQGPQFIFQYYEEEERQRGNFPDRFSGHQFPNYSSELNVNALLLGDSALYLCASSLSTGTGRNSPLHFGNGTRLTVT.

V gene TRBV6-5 combines with J gene TRBJ1-2, with a weak D call TRBD1 (6 bases). V was shortened by 6 bases and J by 0 bases, with 14 bases between the two germline ends. The CDR3 consists of 15 residues. CDR1 and CDR2 from the germline V gene are MNHEY and SVGAGI. The CDR3 here is CASRSTGYTNYGYTF. In DNA, the CDR3 is TGTGCCAGCAGGTCGACAGGATATACTAACTATGGCTACACCTTC.

This chain joins TRBV2 and TRBJ2-2; 7 positions match TRBD1. This CDR3 is built from 14 residues. The germline gives CDR1 SNHLY, CDR2 FYNNEI. J gave up 6 bases and V 5 bases, and 6 bases lay outside the gene matches. The DNA for the CDR3 is TGTGCCAGCAGTTCCATGACAGGGTCCGGGGAGCTGTTTTTT. This translates into CASSSMTGSGELFF.

The V and J genes are TRBV7-9 and TRBJ1-2; 7 bases agree with TRBD1. With 1 base clipped from V and 9 bases from J, the junction kept 8 bases outside the gene matches. Germline CDR1 SEHNR, CDR2 FQNEAQ (reference sequence). This CDR3 is built from 14 residues. This CDR3 is CASSLGQGGRSYTF. In DNA, the CDR3 is TGTGCCAGCAGCTTAGGGCAGGGGGGTCGGAGCTACACCTTC.

This clone was seen only once. The genes are TRBV4-1 and TRBJ2-1; 9 positions match TRBD2. Germline V gene sequence: CDR1 MGHRA, CDR2 YSYEKL. This CDR3 is built from 16 residues. Germline trimming cut 4 bases from V and 5 bases from J; bases unmatched to any gene: 9. The CDR3 DNA follows: TGCGCCAGCAGCCGGATACCGGGACTAGCAGACAATGAGCAGTTCTTC. Translating it yields CASSRIPGLADNEQFF.

This chain joins TRBV7-7 and TRBJ2-3; 10 bases map to TRBD2. CDR3 length: 19 residues. The germline CDR1 and CDR2 sequences are SSHAT and FNYEAQ (reference sequence). The V gene end was trimmed by 1 base and the J gene end by 2 bases; junction bases not matched to a gene: 12. The CDR3 region is CASSLGGPGLASITDTQYF. CDR3 DNA sequence: TGTGCCAGCAGCTTAGGGGGCCCGGGACTAGCGTCCATCACAGATACGCAGTATTTT.

The rearrangement joins TRBV6-1 to TRBJ1-5, with D possibly matching TRBD1 (5 bases). The germline V gene encodes CDR1 MNHNS and CDR2 SASEGT. The germline V and J ends were trimmed by 5 bases and 6 bases, with 14 bases remaining between them. The CDR3 runs to 14 residues. The CDR3 DNA sequence: TGTGCCAGCAGTCACCCAGGGATAGGTCAGCCCCAGCATTTT. Its protein product is CASSHPGIGQPQHF.

The genes are TRBV18 and TRBJ1-6, with D unclear. V was cut by 2 bases and J by 7 bases, with 3 bases left in between. Germline V gene sequence: CDR1 KGHSH, CDR2 LQKENI. This CDR3 is 12 amino acids long. CDR3 sequence reads: CASSPSNSPLHF. The CDR3 DNA reads TGTGCCAGCTCACCATCAAATTCACCCCTCCACTTT.

The V call is TRBV27, the J call TRBJ2-3; 9 nucleotides line up with TRBD1. CDR3 length: 17 residues. Losses at the gene ends were 0 bases for V and 0 bases for J; bases not matched to a gene: 4. Germline assignment: CDR1 MNHEY and CDR2 SMNVEV (reference sequence). CDR3 DNA sequence: TGTGCCAGCAGTTTATCGGGGGGGACAGGGAGCACAGATACGCAGTATTTT. Translation gives CASSLSGGTGSTDTQYF.

J is TRBJ2-2 and V is TRBV29-1; the D gene is possibly TRBD1 (7 bases). The CDR3 has 15 residues. V was pared by 1 base and J by 7 bases, with 16 bases between. Germline V lookup: CDR1 SQVTM, CDR2 ANQGSEA. In nucleotides, the CDR3 is TGCAGCGTTGAAGTGGAGGGACAGTTGCGCGGGGAGCTGTTTTTT. Translation gives CSVEVEGQLRGELFF.